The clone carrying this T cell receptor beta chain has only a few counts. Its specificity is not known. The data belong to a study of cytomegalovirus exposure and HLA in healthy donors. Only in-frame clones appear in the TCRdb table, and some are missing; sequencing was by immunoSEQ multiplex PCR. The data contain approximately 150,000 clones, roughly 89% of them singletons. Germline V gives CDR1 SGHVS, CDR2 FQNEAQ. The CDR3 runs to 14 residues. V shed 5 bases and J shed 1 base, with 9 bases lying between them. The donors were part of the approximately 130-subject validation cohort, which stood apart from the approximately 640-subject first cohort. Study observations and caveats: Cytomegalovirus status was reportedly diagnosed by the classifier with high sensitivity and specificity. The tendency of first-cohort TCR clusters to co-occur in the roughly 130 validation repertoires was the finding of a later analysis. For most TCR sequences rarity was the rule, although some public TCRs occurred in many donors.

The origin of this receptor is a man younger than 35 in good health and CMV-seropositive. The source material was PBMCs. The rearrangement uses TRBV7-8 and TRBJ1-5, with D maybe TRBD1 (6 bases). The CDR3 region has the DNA TGTGCCAGCAGCGTAGACAGGAGCAATCAGCCCCAGCATTTT. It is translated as CASSVDRSNQPQHF.